The 11 T cell receptor beta chains below were found in one sample sequenced in a study of cytomegalovirus exposure and HLA in healthy donors. PCR used 60 Vbeta primers and 13 Jbeta primers. Sequenced by immunoSEQ multiplex PCR; TCRdb stores in-frame clones only, minus some. Of 75,000 or so clones listed, 65% to 70% are singletons. The sample consisted of PBMCs. The receptors were gathered from a man aged 35-49 years in good health and CMV-seropositive.

This rearrangement joins TRBV29-1 to TRBJ1-1; 8 bases map to TRBD1. J gave up 3 bases and V 7 bases, and 10 bases lay outside the gene matches. This CDR3 has 14 residues. Germline V CDR1 and CDR2: SQVTM, ANQGSEA. CDR3 protein: CSAETGAGYTEAFF. CDR3 nucleotide sequence: TGCAGCGCGGAGACAGGGGCGGGGTACACTGAAGCTTTCTTT. The entire variable domain, with the rest obtained from reference TRBV29-1 and TRBJ1-1, is as follows: SAVISQKPSRDICQRGTSLTIQCQVDSQVTMMFWYRQQPGQSLTLIATANQGSEATYESGFVIDKFPISRPNLTFSTLTVSNMSPEDSSIYLCSAETGAGYTEAFFGQGTRLTVV.

This clone was seen only a few times. This chain connects TRBV6-1 to TRBJ1-4; D possibly corresponds to TRBD1 (5 bases). Per the germline V gene, CDR1 is MNHNS and CDR2 is SASEGT. The CDR3 totals 16 residues. Trimming left V 0 bases short and J 3 bases short, with 11 bases between. In DNA, the CDR3 is TGTGCCAGCAGTGAAGCTCGGGGGACGGCTAATGAAAAACTGTTTTTT. It is translated as CASSEARGTANEKLFF.

This chain uses TRBV30 with TRBJ1-2; a weak D match, TRBD1 (5 bases). V gave up 6 bases and J gave up 6 bases, with 14 bases separating them. The CDR3 runs 12 residues. Per germline, CDR1 GTSNPN and CDR2 SVGIG (reference sequence). The CDR3 sequence is CACWSGEDGYTF. CDR3 in DNA: TGTGCCTGTTGGTCGGGGGAAGATGGCTACACCTTC.

This chain connects TRBV5-7 to TRBJ1-1; the match to TRBD1 covers 10 bases. TRBV5-7 is an open reading frame, and its role is uncertain. The J segment lost 1 base and the V segment lost 4 bases, leaving 13 bases of the junction unmatched. There are 18 residues in the CDR3. The CDR3 region has the DNA TGTGCCAGCAGCCCCGCGCCGACCGGGACAGGGGAGAACACTGAAGCTTTCTTT. Residues: CASSPAPTGTGENTEAFF.

The chain has TRBV5-5 and TRBJ2-3, with D possibly being TRBD1 (5 bases). The ends were cut back, 4 bases at V and 8 bases at J, with 17 bases in the middle. The V gene's germline CDR1 is SGHKS and CDR2 YYEKEE (reference sequence). This CDR3 has 14 residues. The CDR3 nucleotides are TGTGCCAGCAGCATATCCGAGACAGACTTTACGCAGTATTTT. Translating gives CASSISETDFTQYF. The variable domain in full, completed from reference TRBV5-5 and TRBJ2-3, reads DAGVTQSPTHLIKTRGQQVTLRCSPISGHKSVSWYQQVLGQGPQFIFQYYEKEERGRGNFPDRFSARQFPNYSSELNVNALLLGDSALYLCASSISETDFTQYFGPGTRLTVL.

The chain employs TRBV6-5 and TRBJ1-6, with D unresolved. The germline V gene encodes CDR1 MNHEY and CDR2 SVGAGI. There are 15 residues in the CDR3. The V end was cut by 4 bases, the J end by 1 base, with 8 bases between. CDR3 region: CASSSPRSYNSPLHF. The CDR3 nucleotides read TGTGCCAGCAGTTCCCCACGGTCCTATAATTCACCCCTCCACTTT.

The CDR3 DNA reads TGTGCCAGCCGTTTACAGGGGGCGCGCTCACCCCTCCACTTT. Its protein is CASRLQGARSPLHF. The rearrangement links TRBV5-4 to TRBJ1-6, with 9 nucleotides matching TRBD1. Trimming took 7 bases from V and 10 from J; bases not matched to a gene: 9. The CDR3 is 14 residues long. Germline CDR1 SGHNT, CDR2 YYREEE (reference sequence).

The gene calls are TRBV21-1 and TRBJ1-1; the D call in the table, TRBD1, was not verified against the DNA. TRBV21-1 counts as a pseudogene. CDR3 length: 16 amino acids. The CDR3 is CASSKRRQNMNTEAFF. CDR3 coding DNA: TGTGCCAGCAGCAAACGGAGACAGAACATGAACACTGAAGCTTTCTTT.

A word on this clone: The sample holds other DNA sequences that translate to the same CDR3. The V gene is TRBV28, the J gene TRBJ2-3; 7 bases fit TRBD1. Germline V gene lookup returns CDR1 MDHEN and CDR2 SYDVKM. V shed 5 bases and J 1 base; nucleotides not matched to a gene: 6. CDR3 length equals 15 residues. The CDR3 loop reads CASSPRGLGTDTQYF. As DNA, the CDR3 is TGTGCCAGCAGTCCGAGGGGGCTTGGCACAGATACGCAGTATTTT. Drawing the rest from reference TRBV28 and TRBJ2-3, the complete variable domain is DVKVTQSSRYLVKRTGEKVFLECVQDMDHENMFWYRQDPGLGLRLIYFSYDVKMKEKGDIPEGYSVSREKKERFSLILESASTNQTSMYLCASSPRGLGTDTQYFGPGTRLTVL.

The chain links TRBV28 to TRBJ1-3; D is unclear. The CDR3 is 15 residues long. Germline V gene lookup returns CDR1 MDHEN and CDR2 SYDVKM. V was shortened by 4 bases and J by 0 bases, with 10 bases between the two germline ends. CDR3 in DNA: TGTGCCAGCAGTTCCTCCCACAGCTCTGGAAACACCATATATTTT. Translated: CASSSSHSSGNTIYF.

The chain has TRBV5-4 and TRBJ2-7, with 9 bases lining up with TRBD1. Germline CDR1 reads SGHNT; CDR2 reads YYREEE (reference sequence). This CDR3 comprises 14 residues. Trimming cost V 2 bases and J 6 bases; bases outside gene matches: 6. DNA of the CDR3: TGTGCCAGCAGCTTCGCCGGGACAGGGTTCGAGCAGTACTTC. This gives the protein CASSFAGTGFEQYF.